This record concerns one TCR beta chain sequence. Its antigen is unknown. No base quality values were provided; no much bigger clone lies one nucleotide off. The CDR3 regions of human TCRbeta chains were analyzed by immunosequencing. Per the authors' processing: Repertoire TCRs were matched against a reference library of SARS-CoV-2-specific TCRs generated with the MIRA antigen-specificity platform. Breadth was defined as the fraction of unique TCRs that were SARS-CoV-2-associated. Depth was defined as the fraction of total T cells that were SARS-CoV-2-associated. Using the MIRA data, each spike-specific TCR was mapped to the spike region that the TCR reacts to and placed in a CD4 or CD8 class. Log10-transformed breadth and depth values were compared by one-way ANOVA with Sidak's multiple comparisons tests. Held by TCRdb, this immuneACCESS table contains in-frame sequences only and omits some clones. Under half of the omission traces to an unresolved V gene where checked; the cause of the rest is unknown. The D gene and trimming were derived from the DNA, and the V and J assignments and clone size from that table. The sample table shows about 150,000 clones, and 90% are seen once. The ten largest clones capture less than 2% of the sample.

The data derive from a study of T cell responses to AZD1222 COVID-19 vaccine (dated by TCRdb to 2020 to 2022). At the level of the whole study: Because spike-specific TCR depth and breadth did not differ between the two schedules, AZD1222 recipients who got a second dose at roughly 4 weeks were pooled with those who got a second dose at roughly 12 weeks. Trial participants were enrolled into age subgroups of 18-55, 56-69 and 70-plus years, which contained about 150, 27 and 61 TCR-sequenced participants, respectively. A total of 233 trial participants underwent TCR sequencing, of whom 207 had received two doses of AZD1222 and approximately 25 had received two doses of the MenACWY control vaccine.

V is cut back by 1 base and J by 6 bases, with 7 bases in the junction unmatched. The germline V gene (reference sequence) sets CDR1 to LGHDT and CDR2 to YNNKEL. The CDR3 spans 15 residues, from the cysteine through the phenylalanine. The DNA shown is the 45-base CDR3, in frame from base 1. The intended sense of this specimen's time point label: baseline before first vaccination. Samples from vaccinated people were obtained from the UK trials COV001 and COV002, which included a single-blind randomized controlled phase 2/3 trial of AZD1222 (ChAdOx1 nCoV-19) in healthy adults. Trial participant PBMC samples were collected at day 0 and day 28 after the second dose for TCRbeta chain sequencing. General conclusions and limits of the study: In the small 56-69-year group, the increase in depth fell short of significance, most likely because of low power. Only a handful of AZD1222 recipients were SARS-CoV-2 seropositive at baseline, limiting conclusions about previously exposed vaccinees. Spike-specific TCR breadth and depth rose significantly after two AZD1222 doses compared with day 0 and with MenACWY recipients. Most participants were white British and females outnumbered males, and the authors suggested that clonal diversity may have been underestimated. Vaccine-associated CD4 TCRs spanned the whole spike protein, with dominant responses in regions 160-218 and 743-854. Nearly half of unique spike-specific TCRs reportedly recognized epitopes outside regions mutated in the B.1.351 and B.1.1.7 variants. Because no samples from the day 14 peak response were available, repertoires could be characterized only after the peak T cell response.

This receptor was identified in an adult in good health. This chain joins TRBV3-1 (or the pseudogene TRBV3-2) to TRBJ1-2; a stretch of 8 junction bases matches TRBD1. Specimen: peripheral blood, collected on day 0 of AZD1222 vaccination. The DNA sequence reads TGTGCCAGCAGCCAAGCCTCCAGGGGGCGTAATGGCTACACCTTC. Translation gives CASSQASRGRNGYTF.